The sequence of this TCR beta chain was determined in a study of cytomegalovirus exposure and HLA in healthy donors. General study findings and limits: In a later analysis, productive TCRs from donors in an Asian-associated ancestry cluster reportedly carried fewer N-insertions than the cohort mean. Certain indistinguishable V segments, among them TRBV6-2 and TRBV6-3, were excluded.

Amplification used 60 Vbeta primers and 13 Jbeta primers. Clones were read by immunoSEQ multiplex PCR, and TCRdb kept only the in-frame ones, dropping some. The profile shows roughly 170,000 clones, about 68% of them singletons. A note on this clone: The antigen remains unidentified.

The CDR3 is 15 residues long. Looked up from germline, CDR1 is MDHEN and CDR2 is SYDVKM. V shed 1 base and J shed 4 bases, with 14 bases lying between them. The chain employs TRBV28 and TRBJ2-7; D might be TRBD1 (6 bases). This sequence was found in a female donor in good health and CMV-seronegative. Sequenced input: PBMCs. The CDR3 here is CASSLSRGTGYEQYF. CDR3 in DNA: TGTGCCAGCAGTTTATCGAGGGGGACGGGTTACGAGCAGTACTTC.